The rows below give T cell receptor beta chains drawn from one sample of a study of T cells in Graves' hyperthyroidism and ophthalmopathy. TCRdb processed the multiplex PCR reads anew with MiXCR; each CDR3 protein has one entry. The data contain a few hundred thousand distinct CDR3 sequences, roughly 18% of them seen just once; the ten biggest clones take up 35% to 50%. Sequencing was done on a sample of blood. The receptors were gathered from a man in his late teens or twenties with Graves' ophthalmopathy. Both conserved end residues are part of each CDR3. D genes are given only for firm matches. Clone size appears in some rows only: once, few, many, or a class for an expanded clone.

TRBV3-1,TRBD2,TRBJ2-5,few,CASRSRGVQETQYF,TGTGCCAGCAGAAGTCGGGGGGTCCAAGAGACCCAGTACTTC
TRBV15,TRBD1,TRBJ2-7,many,CATSRGTGDTYEQYF,TGTGCCACCAGCAGAGGGACAGGAGATACCTACGAGCAGTACTTC
TRBV7-8,TRBD1,TRBJ1-5,few,CASSLDRGRTSNQPQHF,TGTGCCAGCAGCTTAGACAGGGGGCGAACTAGCAATCAGCCCCAGCATTTT
TRBV14,.,TRBJ1-1,few,CASSQVGGMTPAAFF,TGTGCCAGCAGCCAAGTAGGGGGTATGACTCCGGCGGCTTTCTTT
TRBV27,TRBD2,TRBJ2-1,.,CASGLAGASHEQFF,TGTGCCAGCGGATTAGCGGGGGCAAGCCATGAGCAGTTCTTC
TRBV7-2,TRBD2,TRBJ2-1,.,CASSLLRTSGGALFSSYNEQFF,TGTGCCAGCAGCCTCCTCCGGACTAGCGGGGGGGCCCTTTTTAGCTCCTACAATGAGCAGTTCTTC
TRBV13,.,TRBJ2-7,.,CASSSTVPSREQYF,TGTGCCAGCAGCTCGACAGTGCCATCGAGAGAGCAGTACTTC
TRBV7-9,.,TRBJ2-7,many,CASSAGWFEQYF,TGTGCCAGCAGCGCCGGTTGGTTCGAGCAGTACTTC
TRBV6-1,TRBD1,TRBJ2-1,.,CASSATLGTGVYNEQFF,TGTGCCAGCAGTGCGACTCTCGGGACAGGGGTTTACAATGAGCAGTTCTTC
TRBV12-3/TRBV12-4,.,TRBJ1-5,many,CASKFGQQPQHF,TGTGCCAGCAAGTTTGGACAGCAGCCCCAGCATTTT
TRBV4-1,TRBD1,TRBJ2-7,.,CASSSGTGYYEHYF,TGCGCCAGCAGCTCCGGGACAGGGTACTACGAGCATTACTTC
TRBV6-4,TRBD1,TRBJ1-2,.,CASSEVWGRTGAPYGYTF,TGTGCCAGCAGTGAAGTCTGGGGTCGGACAGGGGCCCCTTATGGCTACACCTTC
TRBV11-2,TRBD1,TRBJ1-1,many,CASSLDTQGWNTEAFF,TGTGCCAGCAGCTTAGATACACAGGGGTGGAACACTGAAGCTTTCTTT
TRBV12-3/TRBV12-4,TRBD2,TRBJ2-3,many,CASSLLLAGGPVCPYF,TGTGCCAGCAGTTTGTTACTAGCGGGGGGGCCAGTGTGCCCGTATTTT
TRBV6-1,.,TRBJ1-1,many,CASSPLVRGTEAFF,TGTGCCAGCAGTCCCTTAGTGAGAGGCACTGAAGCTTTCTTT
TRBV6-9,TRBD1,TRBJ1-6,few,CASSYRQGFNSPLHF,TGTGCCAGCAGTTATAGACAGGGGTTTAATTCACCCCTCCACTTT
TRBV2,TRBD1,TRBJ2-7,.,CASSAHRDRENEQYF,TGTGCCAGCAGCGCCCACCGGGACAGGGAGAACGAGCAGTACTTC
TRBV6-1,TRBD1,TRBJ1-2,many,CASSEGTGGIYGYTF,TGTGCCAGCAGTGAAGGGACAGGGGGCATCTATGGCTACACCTTC
TRBV9,.,TRBJ2-7,many,CASSVGTEHSYEQYF,TGTGCCAGCAGCGTAGGGACAGAACACTCCTACGAGCAGTACTTC
TRBV12-3/TRBV12-4,TRBD2,TRBJ2-3,many,CASSFRAGTTDTQYF,TGTGCCAGCAGTTTCCGAGCGGGGACCACAGATACGCAGTATTTT
TRBV5-1,TRBD2,TRBJ2-3,many,CASSRGTSGRTDTQYF,TGCGCCAGCAGCAGAGGGACTAGCGGCCGCACAGATACGCAGTATTTT
TRBV5-8,TRBD1,TRBJ2-7,many,CASSPSPGTGTKQYF,TGTGCCAGCAGTCCTAGTCCCGGGACAGGGACGAAGCAGTACTTC
TRBV29-1,.,TRBJ2-5,many,CSVDEGIETQYF,TGCAGCGTTGACGAGGGGATAGAGACCCAGTACTTC
TRBV11-2,TRBD2,TRBJ2-7,many,CASRVTSGGHYEQYF,TGTGCCAGCAGGGTAACTAGCGGGGGGCACTACGAGCAGTACTTC
TRBV12-3/TRBV12-4,TRBD2,TRBJ2-1,many,CASRLAGGHNEQFF,TGTGCCAGCAGACTAGCGGGGGGGCACAATGAGCAGTTCTTC